These 29 T cell receptor beta chains were sequenced from one sample in a study of blood T cell repertoires in COVID-19 (TCRdb year 2020). The library was produced with the immunoSEQ multiplex PCR assay. TCRdb holds this immuneACCESS table with in-frame rearrangements only. Some clones are missing; in checked studies, unresolved V genes explain under half, and the rest has no known cause. This sample holds approximately 250,000 clones; about nine tenths were observed only once. The biggest ten clones account for 1.5% to 2% of the sample. The sample comprised peripheral blood. The receptors stem from a woman aged 55 to 70 who had recovered from COVID-19.

Concerning this clone: One end of the junction varies from germline; a read error may be responsible. This chain links TRBV5-4 with TRBJ2-5; 14 bases map to TRBD2. This CDR3 spans 17 amino acids. Germline CDR1 is SGHNT and CDR2 is YYREEE (reference sequence). The CDR3 here is CASSLSGLAGGQETQYF. The CDR3 coding sequence is TGTGCCAGTAGCTTGTCCGGACTAGCGGGGGGCCAAGAGACCCAGTACTTC.

The V gene is TRBV4-3, the J gene TRBJ1-6; a possible D gene is TRBD1 (6 bases). Trimming shortened V by 3 bases and J by 5 bases, and 17 bases separated the two germline ends. Germline V gene lookup returns CDR1 LGHNA and CDR2 YSLEER. The CDR3 has 17 amino acids. CDR3 sequence: CASSHRRRDIDNSPLHF. In DNA form, the CDR3 reads TGCGCCAGCAGCCATCGCCGCCGGGACATAGATAATTCACCCCTCCACTTT.

This sequence joins TRBV4-3 and TRBJ2-7, with D possibly matching TRBD1 (6 bases). This CDR3 is 15 amino acids long. Germline V lookup: CDR1 LGHNA, CDR2 YSLEER. Trimming cost V 1 base and J 2 bases, with 12 bases left between them. CDR3 nucleotides: TGCGCCAGCAGCCAAGGAGTAGGGGGAACCTACGAGCAGTACTTC. It codes for CASSQGVGGTYEQYF.

The gene calls are TRBV6-2 or TRBV6-3 and TRBJ1-5; the D gene is possibly TRBD1 (5 bases). The CDR3 runs to 16 residues. V dropped 5 bases and J dropped 3 bases, with 17 bases sitting between them. From germline, CDR1 is MNHEY and CDR2 SVGEGT. The CDR3 bases are TGTGCCAGCAGTCCGGCGGGGGGAGCGTACAATCAGCCCCAGCATTTT. Amino acid sequence: CASSPAGGAYNQPQHF.

This clone showed up just once. J is TRBJ2-7 and V is TRBV2, with 9 bases matching TRBD2. This CDR3 spans 16 amino acids. Germline-derived CDR1 and CDR2 are SNHLY and FYNNEI. V trimming: 7 bases; J trimming: 5 bases; junction bases outside the gene matches: 15. The CDR3 is CASIPGGGAGSHEQYF. Here the CDR3 DNA reads TGTGCCAGCATTCCGGGCGGGGGGGCCGGATCTCACGAGCAGTACTTC.

The V gene is TRBV9, the J gene TRBJ1-1; D is perhaps TRBD1 (5 bases). The V gene lost 2 bases and the J gene lost 5 bases, with 19 bases spanning the gap. Per the germline V gene, CDR1 is SGDLS and CDR2 is YYNGEE. The CDR3 contains 16 residues. The CDR3 loop is CASSVGGLGLLTEAFF. The CDR3 DNA reads as TGTGCCAGCAGCGTGGGGGGACTGGGCCTACTAACTGAAGCTTTCTTT.

The chain has TRBV7-2 and TRBJ1-2; D gene ambiguous. The CDR3 runs 11 residues. Trimming removed 3 bases from V and 7 bases from J, with 6 bases in between. Germline CDR1 and CDR2: SGHTA and FQGNSA. CDR3 loop: CASSFLPGYTF. In DNA, the CDR3 is TGTGCCAGCAGCTTCCTACCTGGCTACACCTTC.

This rearrangement joins TRBV4-3 to TRBJ2-2, with TRBD2 matching over 7 bases. Germline lookup yields CDR1 LGHNA and CDR2 YSLEER. The CDR3 extends over 15 amino acids. V shed 0 bases and J 4 bases; nucleotides not matched to a gene: 2. The CDR3 DNA follows: TGCGCCAGCAGCCAAGACCCGGGGGGCACCGGGGAGCTGTTTTTT. Translated, it gives CASSQDPGGTGELFF.

The CDR3 spells CASSDGGTGDGHEQFF. The CDR3 region has the DNA TGTGCCAGCAGTGATGGTGGGACAGGTGATGGACATGAGCAGTTCTTC. The V gene is TRBV25-1, the J gene TRBJ2-1; the match to TRBD1 covers 8 bases. The CDR3 is 16 residues long. CDR1 and CDR2 from the germline V gene are MGHDK and SYGVNS. Trimming removed 3 bases from V and 8 bases from J; junction bases left unmatched: 12. The full variable domain, completed using reference TRBV25-1 and TRBJ2-1, is EADIYQTPRYLVIGTGKKITLECSQTMGHDKMYWYQQDPGMELHLIHYSYGVNSTEKGDLSSESTVSRIRTEHFPLTLESARPSHTSQYLCASSDGGTGDGHEQFFGPGTRLTVL.

The chain employs TRBV28 and TRBJ2-1, with 8 positions matching TRBD2. V shed 4 bases and J 9 bases; nucleotides not matched to a gene: 14. Germline V gene sequence: CDR1 MDHEN, CDR2 SYDVKM. The CDR3 length is 16 residues. DNA of the CDR3: TGTGCCAGCAGTTCCCGAGGGAATGGGGCGGGGGGTGAGCAGTTCTTC. Residues: CASSSRGNGAGGEQFF.

This clone was detected a few times. The same CDR3 arises from other DNA sequences in this sample as well. J is TRBJ1-5 and V is TRBV5-4; D gene uncertain. The V gene's germline CDR1 is SGHNT and CDR2 YYREEE (reference sequence). V lost 0 bases and J 5 bases, leaving 9 bases between the germline ends. This CDR3 is 14 amino acids long. The CDR3: CASSLDLGDQPQHF. CDR3 DNA sequence: TGTGCCAGCAGCTTGGATCTGGGCGATCAGCCCCAGCATTTT.

The genes are TRBV28 and TRBJ1-2; D uncertain. The CDR3 loop spans 13 amino acids. V was clipped by 6 bases and J by 6 bases, with 14 bases between them. CDR1 and CDR2 from the germline V gene are MDHEN and SYDVKM. CDR3 nucleotide sequence: TGTGCCAGCAGCCCCCCCGGGGTTCATGGCTACACCTTC. This translates into CASSPPGVHGYTF.

As regards this clone: This same CDR3 is encoded by further DNA sequences in the sample. The gene calls are TRBV12-3 or TRBV12-4 and TRBJ2-5; unclear D gene. V lost 3 bases and J 5 bases, leaving 7 bases between the germline ends. The CDR3 spans 12 residues. CDR3 coding DNA: TGTGCCAGCAGTTTCGGCAGGGAGACCCAGTACTTC. Protein sequence: CASSFGRETQYF.

J is TRBJ1-2 and V is TRBV3-1 (or the pseudogene TRBV3-2); D uncertain. Germline CDR1 is LGHDT and CDR2 is YNNKEL (reference sequence). The V end was cut by 0 bases, the J end by 4 bases, with 12 bases between. There are 15 residues in the CDR3. DNA of the CDR3: TGTGCCAGCAGCCAAGACCTGGTAGTTAGCTATGGCTACACCTTC. Translated: CASSQDLVVSYGYTF.

The J gene is TRBJ2-1, the V gene TRBV19, with 7 bases fitting TRBD2. CDR1 is LNHDA and CDR2 is SQIVND in the germline V gene (reference sequence). The V segment lost 7 bases and the J segment 4 bases; nucleotides outside the gene matches: 1. This CDR3 is built from 12 residues. The CDR3, as DNA: TGTGCCAGTACGGGGGGTTACAATGAGCAGTTCTTC. Its protein is CASTGGYNEQFF.

The chain recombines TRBV4-2 with TRBJ1-6, with 11 bases matching TRBD1. The CDR3 contains 15 residues. Trimming removed 1 base from V and 7 bases from J; junction bases left unmatched: 0. CDR1 and CDR2 (germline): LGHNA, YNFKEQ. The CDR3 protein is CASSQGTGGNSPLHF. CDR3 in DNA: TGTGCCAGCAGCCAAGGGACAGGGGGCAATTCACCCCTCCACTTT.

The chain joins TRBV2 to TRBJ2-3; 9 nucleotides align to TRBD2. The CDR3 is 15 amino acids. The V gene end was trimmed by 6 bases and the J gene end by 0 bases; junction bases not matched to a gene: 4. Per germline, CDR1 SNHLY and CDR2 FYNNEI. Here the CDR3 reads CASRERGASTDTQYF. The CDR3 DNA follows: TGTGCCAGCAGGGAGCGGGGGGCTAGCACAGATACGCAGTATTTT.

V gene TRBV5-4 combines with J gene TRBJ2-5; 11 bases agree with TRBD1. In germline, CDR1 is SGHNT, CDR2 YYREEE (reference sequence). Trimming removed 2 bases from V and 7 bases from J; junction bases left unmatched: 10. The CDR3 sequence is 16 residues long. The chain's CDR3 is CASSFHTGQGGLTQYF. The CDR3 region has the DNA TGTGCCAGCAGCTTCCACACGGGACAGGGGGGATTGACCCAGTACTTC.

The CDR3 region has the DNA TGCGCCAGCAGTGCGGTTGCGGGTTCCTACGAGCAGTACTTC. Translating gives CASSAVAGSYEQYF. V usage is TRBV5-1 and J usage is TRBJ2-7; weak D call: TRBD2 (5 bases). This CDR3 is 14 amino acids long. Per the germline V gene, CDR1 is SGHRS and CDR2 is YFSETQ. Trimming removed 5 bases from V and 1 base from J, with 13 bases in between.

CDR3 DNA: TGTGCCAGCGTTTTTCAGGGACAGTTTAATGAAAAACTGTTTTTT. It is translated as CASVFQGQFNEKLFF. The chain joins TRBV2 to TRBJ1-4; 7 nucleotides match TRBD1. Germline CDR1 SNHLY, CDR2 FYNNEI. The trim removed 8 bases at V and 4 bases at J, leaving 10 bases unmatched. This CDR3 has 15 amino acids.

The rearrangement joins TRBV6-5 to TRBJ2-1, with TRBD1 as a possible D gene (6 bases). The CDR3 contains 15 residues. Looked up from germline, CDR1 is MNHEY and CDR2 is SVGAGI. Deletions cut 6 bases from V and 4 bases from J, with 16 bases between. The CDR3 is CASRKTGSDYNEQFF. DNA for the CDR3: TGTGCCAGCAGAAAGACAGGCTCGGATTACAATGAGCAGTTCTTC.

The sample holds one count of this clone. The genes are TRBV5-1 and TRBJ2-5, with 8 bases identical to TRBD1. Per germline, CDR1 SGHRS and CDR2 YFSETQ. With 0 bases clipped from V and 5 bases from J, the junction kept 12 bases outside the gene matches. CDR3 size: 17 residues. The CDR3 protein is CASSLGGGPNRGETQYF. The CDR3 DNA follows: TGCGCCAGCAGCTTGGGAGGAGGGCCTAACAGGGGGGAGACCCAGTACTTC.

The rearrangement joins TRBV5-6 to TRBJ1-4; 7 nucleotides align to TRBD1. V was clipped by 2 bases and J by 5 bases; unmatched bases: 9. Germline V gene data show CDR1 as SGHDT and CDR2 as YYEEEE. The CDR3 runs to 16 residues. CDR3 sequence reads: CASSLSGQTFNEKLFF. DNA of the CDR3: TGTGCCAGCAGCTTATCGGGACAGACTTTCAATGAAAAACTGTTTTTT.

V is TRBV11-3 and J is TRBJ1-1; no clear D gene. The CDR3 runs to 13 residues. The germline CDR1 and CDR2 sequences are SGHNT and YENEEA. The ends were cut back, 5 bases at V and 1 base at J, with 8 bases in the middle. CDR3 in amino acids: CASSQSKNTEAFF. The DNA of the CDR3 is TGTGCCAGCAGCCAATCCAAGAACACTGAAGCTTTCTTT. Drawing the rest from reference TRBV11-3 and TRBJ1-1, the complete variable domain is EAGVVQSPRYKIIEKKQPVAFWCNPISGHNTLYWYLQNLGQGPELLIRYENEEAVDDSQLPKDRFSAERLKGVDSTLKIQPAELGDSAVYLCASSQSKNTEAFFGQGTRLTVV.

The gene calls are TRBV13 and TRBJ2-7, with D unclear. There are 15 residues in the CDR3. V dropped 2 bases and J dropped 5 bases, with 16 bases sitting between them. Germline CDR1 PRHDT, CDR2 FYEKMQ (reference sequence). The CDR3: CASSLMAQARNEQYF. CDR3 in DNA: TGTGCCAGCAGCTTAATGGCCCAGGCCCGGAACGAGCAGTACTTC.

The genes are TRBV28 and TRBJ1-6; TRBD1 matches at 8 bases. CDR1 is MDHEN and CDR2 is SYDVKM in the germline V gene. V dropped 5 bases and J dropped 3; count of bases not matched to a gene: 3. The CDR3 consists of 15 residues. CDR3 nucleotide sequence: TGTGCCAGCAGTCCCGGGACAGGCTATAATTCACCCCTCCACTTT. It specifies CASSPGTGYNSPLHF.

J is TRBJ2-2 and V is TRBV24-1; D not certain. The CDR3 loop spans 16 amino acids. CDR1 and CDR2 from the germline V gene are KGHDR and SFDVKD. The V gene lost 3 bases and the J gene lost 1 base, with 11 bases spanning the gap. Written as DNA, the CDR3 is TGTGCCACCAGTGATCCCTCGGGTCAGAACACCGGGGAGCTGTTTTTT. This sequence encodes CATSDPSGQNTGELFF.

This chain joins TRBV6-4 and TRBJ1-1; 7 bases align to TRBD1. CDR1 is MRHNA and CDR2 is SNTAGT in the germline V gene. This CDR3 is built from 16 residues. V trimming: 5 bases; J trimming: 2 bases; junction bases outside the gene matches: 11. The CDR3 loop reads CASSLLGQRVNTEAFF. In DNA, the CDR3 is TGTGCCAGCAGTTTGCTGGGACAGAGAGTTAACACTGAAGCTTTCTTT.

The chain joins TRBV19 to TRBJ1-2, with a possible D match to TRBD1 (5 bases). This CDR3 has 16 amino acids. Germline V CDR1 and CDR2: LNHDA, SQIVND (reference sequence). The V and J ends lost 6 bases and 3 bases respectively, with 20 bases between them. Here the CDR3 DNA reads TGTGCCAGTAGCCCTACAGGCCCGGGAGGCGACTATGGCTACACCTTC. This gives the protein CASSPTGPGGDYGYTF.